The source of this T cell receptor (beta chain) is a study of blood T cells in healthy people across ages. Regarding the study as a whole: It was not known whether donors were CMV positive (a possible confounder of expanded clonotype changes). Measured against age, TCR beta diversity per million T cells decreased in a roughly linear manner. Higher diversity and more naive CD4+ cells were features of long-lived donors, compared to aged donors.

The CDR3 covers 12 residues. Looked up from germline, CDR1 is MGHDK and CDR2 is SYGVNS. Trimming shortened V by 3 bases and J by 6 bases, and 6 bases separated the two germline ends. Using a J-beta primer mix together with a sample-barcoded 5' primer, a second PCR was run for about 7 to 12 cycles. TCRdb called the 5' RACE reads again in MiXCR, with one record for every CDR3 protein. The sample gives approximately 850,000 distinct CDR3 sequences, roughly 44% of which show up once; about 19% is in the top ten. Concerning this clonotype itself: No antigen is known for it.

The sequencing input was blood. The receptor's source is a man between 60 and 75 years old in good health. The J gene is TRBJ1-5, the V gene TRBV25-1; D gene unclear. The CDR3 DNA sequence: TGTGCCAGCAGTGAGTTGGGTCAGCCCCAGCATTTT. It specifies CASSELGQPQHF.